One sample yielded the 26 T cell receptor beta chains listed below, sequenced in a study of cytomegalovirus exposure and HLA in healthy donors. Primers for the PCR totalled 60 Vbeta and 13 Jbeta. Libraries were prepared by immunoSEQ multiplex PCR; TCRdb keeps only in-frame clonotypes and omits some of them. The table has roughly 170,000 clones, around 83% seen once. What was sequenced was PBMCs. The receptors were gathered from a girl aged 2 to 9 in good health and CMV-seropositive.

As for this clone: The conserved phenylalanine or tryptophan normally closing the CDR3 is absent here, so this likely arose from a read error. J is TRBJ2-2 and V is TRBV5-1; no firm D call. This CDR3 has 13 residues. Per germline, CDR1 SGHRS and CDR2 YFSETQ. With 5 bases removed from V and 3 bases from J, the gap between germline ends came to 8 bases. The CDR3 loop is CASRSTYTGELFV. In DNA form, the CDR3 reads TGCGCCAGCAGGTCCACTTACACCGGGGAGCTGTTTGTT.

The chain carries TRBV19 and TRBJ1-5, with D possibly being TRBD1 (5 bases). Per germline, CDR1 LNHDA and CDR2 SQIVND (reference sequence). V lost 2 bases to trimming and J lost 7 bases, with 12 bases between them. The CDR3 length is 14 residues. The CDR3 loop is CASSISREGQPQHF. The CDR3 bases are TGTGCCAGTAGTATATCCAGGGAGGGGCAGCCCCAGCATTTT.

The CDR3 DNA follows: TGTGCCAGCAGCCCCAAGGGACAGGGGAACACTGAAGCTTTCTTT. Protein sequence: CASSPKGQGNTEAFF. This rearrangement joins TRBV11-1 to TRBJ1-1, with TRBD1 identical over 9 bases. V shed 5 bases, J shed 1 base, and the junction held 5 bases outside the gene matches. In germline, CDR1 is SGHAT, CDR2 FQDESV (reference sequence). CDR3 length: 15 amino acids.

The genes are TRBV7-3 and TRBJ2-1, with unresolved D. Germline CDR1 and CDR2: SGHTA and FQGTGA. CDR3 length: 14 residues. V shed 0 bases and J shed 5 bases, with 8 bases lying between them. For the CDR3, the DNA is TGTGCCAGCAGCTTAACGAGTGCTAACAATGAGCAGTTCTTC. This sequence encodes CASSLTSANNEQFF.

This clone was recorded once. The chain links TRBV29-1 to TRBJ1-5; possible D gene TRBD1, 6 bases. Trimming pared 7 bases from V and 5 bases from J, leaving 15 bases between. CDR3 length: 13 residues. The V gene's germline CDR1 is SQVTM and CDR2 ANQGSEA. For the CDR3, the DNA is TGCAGCGCCCGCGGGGGCATCGATCAGCCCCAGCATTTT. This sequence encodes CSARGGIDQPQHF.

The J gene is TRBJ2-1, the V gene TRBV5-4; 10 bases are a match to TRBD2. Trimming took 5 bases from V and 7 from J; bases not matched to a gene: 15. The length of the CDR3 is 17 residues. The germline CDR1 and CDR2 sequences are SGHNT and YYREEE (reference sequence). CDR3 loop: CASSGGASGSGSNEQFF. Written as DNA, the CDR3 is TGTGCCAGCAGTGGGGGGGCTAGCGGGAGCGGGAGTAATGAGCAGTTCTTC.

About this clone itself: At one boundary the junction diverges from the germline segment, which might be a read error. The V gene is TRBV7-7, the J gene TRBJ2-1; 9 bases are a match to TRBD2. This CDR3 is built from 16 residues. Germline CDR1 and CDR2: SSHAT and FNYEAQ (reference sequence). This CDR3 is CASSLEVTSGYNEQFF. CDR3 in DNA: TGTGCTAGCAGCTTAGAGGTGACTAGCGGCTACAATGAGCAGTTCTTC.

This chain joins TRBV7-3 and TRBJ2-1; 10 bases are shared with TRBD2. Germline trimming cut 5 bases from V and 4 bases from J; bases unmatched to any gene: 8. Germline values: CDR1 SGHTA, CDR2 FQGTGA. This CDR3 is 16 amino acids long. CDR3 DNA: TGTGCCAGCAGCCCACACGGGACTAGCGAGTACAATGAGCAGTTCTTC. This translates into CASSPHGTSEYNEQFF.

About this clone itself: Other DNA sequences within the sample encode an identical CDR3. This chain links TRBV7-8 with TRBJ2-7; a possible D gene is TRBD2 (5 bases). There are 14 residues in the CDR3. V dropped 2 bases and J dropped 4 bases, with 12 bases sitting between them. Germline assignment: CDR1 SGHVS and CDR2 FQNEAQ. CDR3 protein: CASSLLGGSYEQYF. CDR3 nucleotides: TGTGCCAGCAGCTTACTTGGCGGGTCTTACGAGCAGTACTTC.

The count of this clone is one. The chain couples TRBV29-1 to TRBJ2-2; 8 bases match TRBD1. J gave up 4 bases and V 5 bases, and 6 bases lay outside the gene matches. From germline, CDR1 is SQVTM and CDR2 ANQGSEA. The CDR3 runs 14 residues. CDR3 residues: CSVRTGTITGELFF. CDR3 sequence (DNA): TGCAGCGTTCGGACAGGGACCATCACCGGGGAGCTGTTTTTT.

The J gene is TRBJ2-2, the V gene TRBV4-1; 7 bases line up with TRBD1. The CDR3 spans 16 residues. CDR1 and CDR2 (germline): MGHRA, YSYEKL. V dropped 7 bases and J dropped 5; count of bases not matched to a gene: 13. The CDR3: CASTSLRTGWTGELFF. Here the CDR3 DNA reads TGCGCCAGCACCTCCCTCAGGACAGGTTGGACCGGGGAGCTGTTTTTT.

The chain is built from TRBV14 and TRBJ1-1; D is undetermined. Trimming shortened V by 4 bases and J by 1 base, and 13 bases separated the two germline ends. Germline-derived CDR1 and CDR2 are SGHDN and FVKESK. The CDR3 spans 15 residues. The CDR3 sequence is CASSRYSLKNTEAFF. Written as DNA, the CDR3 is TGTGCCAGCAGCCGATACAGCCTCAAGAACACTGAAGCTTTCTTT.

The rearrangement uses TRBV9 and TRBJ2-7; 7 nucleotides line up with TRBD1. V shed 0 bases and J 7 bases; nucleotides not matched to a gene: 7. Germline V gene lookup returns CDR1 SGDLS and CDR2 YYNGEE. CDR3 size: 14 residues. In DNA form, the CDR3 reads TGTGCCAGCAGCGTAGCGCTGACAGGGAATGAGCAGTACTTC. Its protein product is CASSVALTGNEQYF.

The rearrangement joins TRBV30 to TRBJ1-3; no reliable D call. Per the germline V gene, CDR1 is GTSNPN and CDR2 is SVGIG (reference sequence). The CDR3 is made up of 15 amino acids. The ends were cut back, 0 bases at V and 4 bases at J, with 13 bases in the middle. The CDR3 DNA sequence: TGTGCCTGGAGTGTACAAGGAGGAGGCGGAAACACCATATATTTT. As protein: CAWSVQGGGGNTIYF.

The CDR3 is CASSYRLAYEQYF. DNA of the CDR3: TGTGCCAGCAGTTACCGACTAGCCTACGAGCAGTACTTC. The chain combines TRBV6-6 with TRBJ2-7; TRBD2 might be the D (6 bases). V was clipped by 2 bases and J by 2 bases, with 7 bases between them. The length of the CDR3 is 13 residues. Germline V CDR1 and CDR2: MNHNY, SVGAGI (reference sequence).

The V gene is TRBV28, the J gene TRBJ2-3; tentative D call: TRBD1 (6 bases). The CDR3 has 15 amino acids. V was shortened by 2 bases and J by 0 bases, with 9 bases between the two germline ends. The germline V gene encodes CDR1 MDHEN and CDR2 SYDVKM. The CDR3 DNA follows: TGTGCCAGCAGTTTAGCGCAGGGGAGCACAGATACGCAGTATTTT. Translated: CASSLAQGSTDTQYF.

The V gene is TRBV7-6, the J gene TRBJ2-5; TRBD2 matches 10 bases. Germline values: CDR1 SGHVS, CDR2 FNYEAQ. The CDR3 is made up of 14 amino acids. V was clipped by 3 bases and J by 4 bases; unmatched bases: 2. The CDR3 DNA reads TGTGCCAGCAGCTTTCTAGCGGGAGCAGAGACCCAGTACTTC. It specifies CASSFLAGAETQYF.

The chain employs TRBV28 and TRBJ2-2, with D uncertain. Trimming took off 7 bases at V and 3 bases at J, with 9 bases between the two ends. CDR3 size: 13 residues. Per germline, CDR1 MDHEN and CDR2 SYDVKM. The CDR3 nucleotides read TGTGCCAGCAACGAGGCCTACACCGGGGAGCTGTTTTTT. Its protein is CASNEAYTGELFF.

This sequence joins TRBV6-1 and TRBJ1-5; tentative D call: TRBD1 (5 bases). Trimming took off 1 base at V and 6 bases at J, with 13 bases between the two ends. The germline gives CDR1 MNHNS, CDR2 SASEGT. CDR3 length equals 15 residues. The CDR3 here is CASSEVAGISQPQHF. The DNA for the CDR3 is TGTGCCAGCAGTGAAGTCGCAGGGATCAGTCAGCCCCAGCATTTT.

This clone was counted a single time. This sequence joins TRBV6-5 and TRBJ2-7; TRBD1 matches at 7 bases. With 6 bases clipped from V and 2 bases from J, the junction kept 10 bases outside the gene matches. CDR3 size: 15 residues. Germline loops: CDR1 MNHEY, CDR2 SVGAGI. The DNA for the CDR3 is TGTGCCAGCAGGTCCAAGGGGGCGCAGGCCTACGAGCAGTACTTC. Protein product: CASRSKGAQAYEQYF.

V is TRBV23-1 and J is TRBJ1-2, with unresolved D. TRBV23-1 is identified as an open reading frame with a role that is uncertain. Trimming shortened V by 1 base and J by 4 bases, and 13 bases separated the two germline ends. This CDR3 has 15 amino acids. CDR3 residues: CASSQYTRSGYGYTF. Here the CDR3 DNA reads TGCGCCAGCAGTCAATATACAAGATCGGGCTATGGCTACACCTTC.

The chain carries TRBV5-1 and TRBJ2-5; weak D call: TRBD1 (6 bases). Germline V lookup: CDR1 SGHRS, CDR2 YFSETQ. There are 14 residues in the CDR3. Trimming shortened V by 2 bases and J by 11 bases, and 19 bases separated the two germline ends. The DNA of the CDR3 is TGCGCCAGCAGCTTCCGGGACAATTTTAGGGAGCAGTACTTC. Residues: CASSFRDNFREQYF.

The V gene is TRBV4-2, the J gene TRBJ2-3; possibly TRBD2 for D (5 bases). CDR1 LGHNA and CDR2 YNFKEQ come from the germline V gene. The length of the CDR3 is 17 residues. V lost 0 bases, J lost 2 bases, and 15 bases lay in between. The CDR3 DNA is TGTGCCAGCAGCCAAGAATCGGCTGGAGGTTCCACAGATACGCAGTATTTT. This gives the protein CASSQESAGGSTDTQYF.

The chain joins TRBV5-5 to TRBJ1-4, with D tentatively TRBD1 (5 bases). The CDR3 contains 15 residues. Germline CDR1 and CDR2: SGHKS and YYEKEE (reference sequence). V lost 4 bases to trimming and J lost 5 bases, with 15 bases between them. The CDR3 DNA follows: TGTGCCAGCAGCCTCGGCGGGGGACGGAATGAAAAACTGTTTTTT. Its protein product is CASSLGGGRNEKLFF.

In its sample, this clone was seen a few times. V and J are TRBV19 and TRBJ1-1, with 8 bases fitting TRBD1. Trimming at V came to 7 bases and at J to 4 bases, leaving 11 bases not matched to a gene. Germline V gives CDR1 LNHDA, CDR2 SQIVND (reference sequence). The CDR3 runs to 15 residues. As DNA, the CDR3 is TGTGCCAGTATGCTGCAGGGGGCGAGCTCCACTGAAGCTTTCTTT. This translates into CASMLQGASSTEAFF.

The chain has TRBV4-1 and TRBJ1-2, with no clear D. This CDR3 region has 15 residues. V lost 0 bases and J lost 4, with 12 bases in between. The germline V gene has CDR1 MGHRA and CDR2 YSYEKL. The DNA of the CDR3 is TGCGCCAGCAGCCAAGATCGAGGCCACCCCTATGGCTACACCTTC. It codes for CASSQDRGHPYGYTF.